Each of the 15 T cell receptor beta chains below was sequenced from the same sample in a study of CD8+ T cells in alopecia areata. Extracted RNA was reverse transcribed, and the resulting cDNA served as sequencing template. This table comes from immunoSEQ multiplex PCR, and its TCRdb copy is limited to in-frame clones, with some not included. The sample shows approximately 200,000 clones, 50% to 60% of them seen only once. Treatment of the sample: oral pan-JAK inhibitor, 5-10 mg twice daily. Source: CD4+ T cells sorted from blood, taken at week 4, from a patient treated with tofacitinib. Receptors originate from a human donor with alopecia areata.

This clone was counted only a few times. V gene TRBV7-2 combines with J gene TRBJ2-7, with D unresolved. CDR3 length: 13 amino acids. Trimming removed 1 base at V and 3 bases at J, with 7 bases between. The germline gives CDR1 SGHTA, CDR2 FQGNSA. The CDR3 DNA is TGTGCCAGCAGCTTAGAAAGGTTCTACGAGCAGTACTTC. Its translation is CASSLERFYEQYF.

As for this clone: One end of the junction is discordant with germline, which a read error may explain. This rearrangement joins TRBV28 to TRBJ2-7; 7 nucleotides line up with TRBD1. CDR1 is MDHEN and CDR2 is SYDVKM in the germline V gene. There are 17 residues in the CDR3. CDR3 nucleotide sequence: TGTGCCAGCAGACCTCCTCCCGGGACAGTGCTACCCTACGTGCAGTACTTC. Translation: CASRPPPGTVLPYVQYF.

This chain joins TRBV2 and TRBJ2-7; tentatively, D is TRBD2 (6 bases). This CDR3 is 15 amino acids long. V lost 7 bases and J 2 bases, leaving 18 bases between the germline ends. The V gene's germline CDR1 is SNHLY and CDR2 FYNNEI. The chain's CDR3 is CASKALRLEPYEQYF. The CDR3, as DNA: TGTGCCAGCAAAGCCCTGAGACTAGAACCCTACGAGCAGTACTTC.

On this clone itself: The junction differs from germline at one of its ends, possibly a read error. The chain has TRBV20-1 and TRBJ2-7, with 8 bases matching TRBD1. This CDR3 comprises 11 residues. Germline V gene lookup returns CDR1 DFQATT and CDR2 SNEGSKA (reference sequence). For the CDR3, the DNA is TGCAGTGCTAGAGTGGACAGGGTAGTGAACTTC. It codes for CSARVDRVVNF.

This chain connects TRBV2 to TRBJ1-1, with unresolved D. Germline V gene lookup returns CDR1 SNHLY and CDR2 FYNNEI. V was clipped by 3 bases and J by 6 bases, with 11 bases between them. This CDR3 comprises 13 residues. CDR3 sequence: CASSESQIAEAFF. The DNA of the CDR3 is TGTGCCAGCAGTGAGAGCCAGATCGCTGAAGCTTTCTTT.

This clone was found a few times. The chain links TRBV4-1 to TRBJ1-1; tentatively, D is TRBD1 (6 bases). The germline V and J ends were trimmed by 4 bases and 0 bases, with 15 bases remaining between them. The CDR3 covers 16 residues. The germline V gene has CDR1 MGHRA and CDR2 YSYEKL. CDR3 in amino acids: CASSRDRDTMNTEAFF. In DNA form, the CDR3 reads TGCGCCAGCAGCCGAGACCGGGACACCATGAACACTGAAGCTTTCTTT.

The rearrangement links TRBV29-1 to TRBJ1-1, with 7 bases that match TRBD1. The CDR3 totals 14 residues. Germline CDR1 SQVTM, CDR2 ANQGSEA. With V trimmed by 6 bases and J by 0 bases, 7 bases remained unmatched. The CDR3 nucleotides read TGCAGCGTCGCCAGGGGGGGGATGAACACTGAAGCTTTCTTT. This sequence encodes CSVARGGMNTEAFF.

This chain joins TRBV2 and TRBJ1-5, with unresolved D. The V gene lost 7 bases and the J gene lost 2 bases, with 15 bases spanning the gap. The CDR3 covers 15 residues. Per germline, CDR1 SNHLY and CDR2 FYNNEI. CDR3 in amino acids: CASTVSGFGNQPQHF. The DNA of the CDR3 is TGTGCCAGCACCGTGTCGGGGTTTGGCAATCAGCCCCAGCATTTT.

The J gene is TRBJ2-7, the V gene TRBV4-3; perhaps TRBD2 as D (6 bases). CDR1 LGHNA and CDR2 YSLEER come from the germline V gene. The CDR3 totals 17 residues. V was clipped by 0 bases and J by 3 bases, with 18 bases between them. This CDR3 reads CASSQDGSAGYGYEQYF. DNA for the CDR3: TGCGCCAGCAGCCAAGATGGGTCTGCGGGGTACGGCTACGAGCAGTACTTC.

This chain joins TRBV7-2 and TRBJ2-7; the D gene is possibly TRBD2 (5 bases). Trimming took off 4 bases at V and 2 bases at J, with 12 bases between the two ends. Germline values: CDR1 SGHTA, CDR2 FQGNSA. The length of the CDR3 is 14 residues. The CDR3 reads CASSSSWGAYEQYF. In DNA form, the CDR3 reads TGTGCCAGCAGCTCTTCCTGGGGAGCCTACGAGCAGTACTTC.

The chain combines TRBV30 with TRBJ2-5; perhaps TRBD2 as D (6 bases). There are 15 residues in the CDR3. V gave up 3 bases and J gave up 2 bases, with 16 bases separating them. CDR1 GTSNPN and CDR2 SVGIG come from the germline V gene (reference sequence). CDR3 sequence (DNA): TGTGCCTGGAGGACCATCGGAGGGATTCAAGAGACCCAGTACTTC. This encodes CAWRTIGGIQETQYF.

The chain uses TRBV29-1 and TRBJ2-1, with 9 bases that match TRBD2. Germline CDR1 and CDR2: SQVTM and ANQGSEA. The J segment lost 7 bases and the V segment lost 2 bases, leaving 9 bases of the junction unmatched. CDR3 length: 15 residues. The CDR3 spells CSVEFWGREGNEQFF. CDR3 nucleotides: TGCAGCGTTGAATTTTGGGGGCGGGAGGGGAATGAGCAGTTCTTC.

The V gene is TRBV29-1, the J gene TRBJ1-2; no clear D. The CDR3 has 14 amino acids. With 5 bases removed from V and 3 bases from J, the gap between germline ends came to 16 bases. CDR1 is SQVTM, CDR2 ANQGSEA, per germline. The CDR3 here is CSVRKSGADYGYTF. The CDR3 bases are TGCAGCGTTCGCAAGTCCGGCGCGGACTATGGCTACACCTTC.

The rearrangement links TRBV2 to TRBJ2-1; D ambiguous. Germline-derived CDR1 and CDR2 are SNHLY and FYNNEI. The CDR3 has 12 amino acids. V was cut by 7 bases and J by 6 bases, with 10 bases left in between. The CDR3 sequence: CASNARANEQFF. DNA of the CDR3: TGTGCCAGCAACGCAAGAGCCAATGAGCAGTTCTTC.

This sequence joins TRBV30 and TRBJ1-2; 7 positions agree with TRBD1. Germline values: CDR1 GTSNPN, CDR2 SVGIG (reference sequence). The CDR3 runs 13 residues. Trimming took 2 bases from V and 1 from J; bases not matched to a gene: 1. Here the CDR3 reads CAWSNRGNYGYTF. CDR3 in DNA: TGTGCCTGGAGTAACAGGGGTAACTATGGCTACACCTTC. Based on the CDR3 plus reference TRBV30 and TRBJ1-2, the full variable domain is SQTIHQWPATLVQPVGSPLSLECTVEGTSNPNLYWYRQAAGRGLQLLFYSVGIGQISSEVPQNLSASRPQDRQFILSSKKLLLSDSGFYLCAWSNRGNYGYTFGSGTRLTVV.